A single sample is the source of the 21 T cell receptor beta chains below, sequenced in a study of breast tumors, draining lymph nodes, adjacent tissues. The lymph nodes were axillary draining lymph nodes from breast cancer patients. TCRdb processed the multiplex PCR reads anew with MiXCR; each CDR3 protein has one entry. The sample lists about 130,000 distinct CDR3 sequences, about 20% seen once, with more than 3% in the top ten. The material sequenced was axillary lymph node tissue. Every receptor here comes from a female donor with breast cancer. Some clones in this sample may be carry-over from other donors' samples.

In regard to this clonotype: This may be a read error: a much more frequent sequence differs by one nucleotide. The rearrangement uses TRBV3-1 and TRBJ2-2; no reliable D call. Germline CDR1 and CDR2: LGHDT and YNNKEL (reference sequence). V lost 4 bases to trimming and J lost 4 bases, with 7 bases between them. This CDR3 spans 13 amino acids. Here the CDR3 DNA reads TGTGCCAGCAGCCTATGGGGCACCGGGGAGCTGTTTTTT. As protein: CASSLWGTGELFF.

On this clonotype: A single base separates this from a much larger clone, so it may be a read error. This rearrangement joins TRBV29-1 to TRBJ1-2; D not certain. The V gene's germline CDR1 is SQVTM and CDR2 ANQGSEA. The CDR3 runs 14 residues. The CDR3 DNA reads as TGCAGCGTTTTCGAGGGAGAGCCTGTCTATAGCTACACCTTC. Its translation: CSVFEGEPVYSYTF.

This clonotype has ten or more counts. This chain links TRBV20-1 with TRBJ2-3; 10 bases agree with TRBD2. CDR1 and CDR2 (germline): DFQATT, SNEGSKA (reference sequence). CDR3 size: 13 residues. Germline trimming cut 6 bases from V and 4 bases from J; bases unmatched to any gene: 4. As DNA, the CDR3 is TGCAGTGCCGTAGCGGGAGGAGCAGATACGCAGTATTTT. Translation: CSAVAGGADTQYF.

This clonotype was counted only a few times. The CDR3 DNA reads TGTGCCAGCAGCCCCAGGACAGGAGGTTTAAGCAATCAGCCCCAGCATTTT. It codes for CASSPRTGGLSNQPQHF. The rearrangement uses TRBV6-1 and TRBJ1-5, with TRBD1 identical over 7 bases. J gave up 1 base and V 6 bases, and 12 bases lay outside the gene matches. CDR1 and CDR2 from the germline V gene are MNHNS and SASEGT. The CDR3 has 17 amino acids.

The table lists this clonotype with many counts. The chain uses TRBV2 and TRBJ1-3; a possible D gene is TRBD1 (5 bases). The germline V gene has CDR1 SNHLY and CDR2 FYNNEI. This CDR3 has 16 amino acids. Trimming pared 0 bases from V and 0 bases from J, leaving 9 bases between. As DNA, the CDR3 is TGTGCCAGCAGTGAAGCCCCAGGGTTCTCTGGAAACACCATATATTTT. Residues: CASSEAPGFSGNTIYF.

This clonotype was observed a few times. V usage is TRBV3-1 and J usage is TRBJ2-1, with D possibly TRBD2 on 6 matching bases. The CDR3 runs 14 residues. Germline-derived CDR1 and CDR2 are LGHDT and YNNKEL (reference sequence). V was cut by 4 bases and J by 8 bases, with 15 bases left in between. CDR3: CASSLRREIYEQFF. DNA of the CDR3: TGTGCCAGCAGCCTCCGCCGGGAGATCTATGAGCAGTTCTTC.

This clonotype was observed at least ten times. V gene TRBV19 combines with J gene TRBJ2-2; D remains unclear. Germline values: CDR1 LNHDA, CDR2 SQIVND (reference sequence). Trimming cost V 1 base and J 4 bases, with 10 bases left between them. The CDR3 length is 15 residues. CDR3 sequence (DNA): TGTGCCAGTAGTATAGCTGAAGAGATCACCGGGGAGCTGTTTTTT. Translated, it gives CASSIAEEITGELFF.

The V call is TRBV12-3 or TRBV12-4, the J call TRBJ2-2; TRBD1 matches 9 bases. The CDR3 spans 15 residues. V dropped 1 base and J dropped 6; count of bases not matched to a gene: 3. In DNA form, the CDR3 reads TGTGCCAGCAGTTTAGGGGACAGGGACCCCGGGGAGCTGTTTTTT. Amino acid sequence: CASSLGDRDPGELFF.

In this sample, this clonotype turned up once. This chain connects TRBV4-1 to TRBJ1-5; 12 bases align to TRBD1. V was clipped by 4 bases and J by 7 bases; unmatched bases: 11. CDR1 MGHRA and CDR2 YSYEKL come from the germline V gene. The CDR3 totals 17 residues. The CDR3 region has the DNA TGCGCCAGCAGCCGAAAAGCGGGACAGGGGGCTAGGCAGCCCCAGCATTTT. Translating it yields CASSRKAGQGARQPQHF.

Details on this clonotype: A read error may be the cause here, since a much bigger clone is one base away. The V and J genes are TRBV18 and TRBJ2-5; no definite D call. Per germline, CDR1 KGHSH and CDR2 LQKENI. There are 13 residues in the CDR3. The CDR3 nucleotides read TGTGCCAGCTCAACGGGCCTACAAGTGACCCAGTACTTC. This encodes CASSTGLQVTQYF.

With regard to this clonotype: Just one base apart from a much larger clone, this may be a read error. The chain has TRBV6-5 and TRBJ2-3, with D tentatively TRBD1 (5 bases). The tail of the sequence fits TRBJ1-5 better, so the J call may be wrong. There are 13 residues in the CDR3. Germline CDR1 MNHEY, CDR2 SVGAGI. CDR3 sequence reads: CASKWQGTDTQHF. The CDR3 DNA reads TGTGCCAGCAAATGGCAGGGAACAGATACGCAGCATTTT.

This clonotype was seen many times. The chain recombines TRBV27 with TRBJ1-6, with D hard to call. Germline V gene sequence: CDR1 MNHEY, CDR2 SMNVEV (reference sequence). V was cut by 3 bases and J by 6 bases, with 21 bases left in between. CDR3 length: 18 amino acids. Here the CDR3 DNA reads TGTGCCAGCAGTTTTAAGGTGGGCGGATATGGGCCTAATTCACCCCTCCACTTT. It codes for CASSFKVGGYGPNSPLHF.

This clonotype has a count of ten or more. V gene TRBV7-2 combines with J gene TRBJ2-1; D is uncertain. Germline CDR1 reads SGHTA; CDR2 reads FQGNSA. This CDR3 comprises 14 residues. V lost 4 bases and J 13 bases, leaving 20 bases between the germline ends. The CDR3 region is CASSSTRAGFAQFF. CDR3 coding DNA: TGTGCCAGCAGCTCGACACGGGCTGGGTTCGCCCAGTTCTTC.

In its sample, this clonotype was seen a few times. The gene calls are TRBV3-1 and TRBJ2-2, with unresolved D. The CDR3 sequence is 14 residues long. Germline lookup yields CDR1 LGHDT and CDR2 YNNKEL (reference sequence). V lost 1 base to trimming and J lost 6 bases, with 9 bases between them. The CDR3 region has the DNA TGTGCCAGCAGCCAAGCTGCCGTGGCCGGGGAGCTGTTTTTT. Its protein product is CASSQAAVAGELFF.

In this sample, this clonotype turned up many times. V and J are TRBV7-2 and TRBJ2-1; 7 bases match TRBD1. Germline trimming cut 5 bases from V and 2 bases from J; bases unmatched to any gene: 6. CDR3 size: 15 residues. Germline CDR1 SGHTA, CDR2 FQGNSA. CDR3 amino acids: CASSVRDRAYNEQFF. The CDR3 DNA is TGTGCCAGCAGCGTCCGGGACAGAGCCTACAATGAGCAGTTCTTC.

With respect to this clonotype: This may arise from a read error, as a much more abundant clone is one base away. This chain uses TRBV5-1 with TRBJ1-3; no clear D gene. The germline gives CDR1 SGHRS, CDR2 YFSETQ. CDR3 size: 14 residues. The CDR3 spells CASSPTRSGSTIYF. Here the CDR3 DNA reads TGCGCCAGCAGCCCGACAAGATCTGGAAGCACCATATATTTT.

This clonotype appeared many times. The chain links TRBV20-1 to TRBJ2-3; 9 positions agree with TRBD2. V shed 3 bases, J shed 6 bases, and the junction held 4 bases outside the gene matches. This CDR3 contains 13 residues. Per germline, CDR1 DFQATT and CDR2 SNEGSKA (reference sequence). The CDR3 region has the DNA TGCAGTGCTAGGTTTAGCGGGAGCGATACGCAGTATTTT. Encoded protein: CSARFSGSDTQYF.

This clonotype was seen many times. This chain links TRBV7-2 with TRBJ2-7, with 8 positions matching TRBD2. Per germline, CDR1 SGHTA and CDR2 FQGNSA. The trim removed 4 bases at V and 1 base at J, leaving 6 bases unmatched. This CDR3 has 15 residues. The CDR3 is CASSSPGRVSYEQYF. The CDR3 nucleotides read TGTGCCAGCAGCTCCCCCGGGAGGGTATCCTACGAGCAGTACTTC.

This clonotype has ten or more counts. The genes are TRBV14 and TRBJ1-2; possible D gene TRBD1, 6 bases. Germline loops: CDR1 SGHDN, CDR2 FVKESK. The CDR3 length is 14 residues. V lost 1 base and J lost 9, with 15 bases in between. In nucleotides, the CDR3 is TGTGCCAGCAGCCAAGGGGGGGGCGCAAGTCGCTACACCTTC. It translates to CASSQGGGASRYTF.

In this sample, this clonotype turned up many times. The chain links TRBV6-1 to TRBJ2-5; possible D gene TRBD1, 6 bases. Germline CDR1 reads MNHNS; CDR2 reads SASEGT. The CDR3 is 15 amino acids. V lost 2 bases and J lost 7, with 17 bases in between. The CDR3 spells CASSESNRVVGTQYF. The CDR3 DNA reads TGTGCCAGCAGTGAAAGTAACAGGGTGGTTGGGACCCAGTACTTC.

This clonotype was counted only a few times. The chain carries TRBV3-1 and TRBJ2-3; D perhaps matches TRBD2 (6 bases). V was cut by 0 bases and J by 2 bases, with 15 bases left in between. The CDR3 length is 17 residues. Germline V gene data show CDR1 as LGHDT and CDR2 as YNNKEL (reference sequence). The CDR3 bases are TGTGCCAGCAGCCAAGATCCTGCGGGGTTCTACACAGATACGCAGTATTTT. It codes for CASSQDPAGFYTDTQYF.